The 2 T cell receptor beta chains reported below all come from one sample, sequenced in a study of blood T cell repertoires in COVID-19. The repertoire was sequenced with immunoSEQ multiplex PCR; TCRdb's copy has only in-frame clones and lacks some. The sample has 260,000 or so clones, around 90% seen once. The specimen was peripheral blood. These receptors were collected from a human donor in a cohort sampled during active COVID-19.

V gene TRBV6-5 combines with J gene TRBJ2-7, with 11 bases fitting TRBD2. This CDR3 is 14 amino acids long. Germline assignment: CDR1 MNHEY and CDR2 SVGAGI. With 6 bases clipped from V and 5 bases from J, the junction kept 6 bases outside the gene matches. The CDR3 reads CASSVSGGEDEQYF. CDR3 DNA: TGTGCCAGCAGCGTTAGCGGGGGGGAGGACGAGCAGTACTTC.

The chain joins TRBV9 to TRBJ2-7; D gene unclear. V lost 0 bases and J lost 2, with 6 bases in between. Germline V lookup: CDR1 SGDLS, CDR2 YYNGEE. The CDR3 runs 13 residues. CDR3 sequence (DNA): TGTGCCAGCAGCGTAGGGCAAACCTACGAGCAGTACTTC. Translated: CASSVGQTYEQYF.